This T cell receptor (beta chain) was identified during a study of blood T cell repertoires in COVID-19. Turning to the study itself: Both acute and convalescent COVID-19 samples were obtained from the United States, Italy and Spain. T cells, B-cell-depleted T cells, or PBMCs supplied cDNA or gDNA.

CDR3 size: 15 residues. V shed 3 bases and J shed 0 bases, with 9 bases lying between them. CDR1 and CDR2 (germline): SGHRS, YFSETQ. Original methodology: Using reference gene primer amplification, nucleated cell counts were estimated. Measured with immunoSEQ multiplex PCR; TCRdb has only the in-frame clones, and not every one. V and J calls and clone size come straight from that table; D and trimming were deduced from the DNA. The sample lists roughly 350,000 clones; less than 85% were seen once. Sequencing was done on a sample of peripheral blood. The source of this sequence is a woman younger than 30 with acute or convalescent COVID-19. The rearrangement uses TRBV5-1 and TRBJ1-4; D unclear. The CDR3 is CASSSGRTTNEKLFF. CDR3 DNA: TGCGCCAGCAGCTCGGGGAGAACAACTAATGAAAAACTGTTTTTT.